One and the same sample provided the 30 T cell receptor beta chains below, sequenced in a study of blood T cell repertoires in COVID-19. The repertoire was sequenced with immunoSEQ multiplex PCR; TCRdb's copy has only in-frame clones and lacks some. The sample lists about 270,000 clones; 86% were seen once. Sequencing was performed on peripheral blood. The receptor source for this set is a man between 35 and 55 years old who had recovered from COVID-19.

This chain links TRBV5-4 with TRBJ2-2; 14 positions agree with TRBD2. Germline CDR1 and CDR2: SGHNT and YYREEE (reference sequence). This CDR3 contains 14 residues. The CDR3 is CVTSGGGYTGELFF. The CDR3, as DNA: TGTGTGACTAGCGGGGGGGGCTACACCGGGGAGCTGTTTTTT.

The chain is built from TRBV5-8 and TRBJ2-4; TRBD2 is a possible D gene (7 bases). The V end was cut by 6 bases, the J end by 9 bases, with 19 bases between. Germline-derived CDR1 and CDR2 are SGHTS and YDEGEE. This CDR3 region has 14 residues. The CDR3 reads CASNGGGGAGIQYF. The CDR3 DNA follows: TGTGCCAGCAACGGAGGAGGGGGGGCGGGCATTCAGTACTTC. The variable domain in full, with the rest retrieved from reference TRBV5-8 and TRBJ2-4, is EAGVTQSPTHLIKTRGQQATLRCSPISGHTSVYWYQQALGLGLQFLLWYDEGEERNRGNFPPRFSGRQFPNYSSELNVNALELEDSALYLCASNGGGGAGIQYFGAGTRLSVL.

The chain uses TRBV19 and TRBJ1-4; D gene ambiguous. The V gene's germline CDR1 is LNHDA and CDR2 SQIVND (reference sequence). CDR3 length equals 15 residues. V lost 6 bases to trimming and J lost 7 bases, with 18 bases between them. CDR3: CASRPRTAGGEKLFF. DNA of the CDR3: TGTGCCAGTAGGCCGAGGACCGCCGGAGGTGAAAAACTGTTTTTT.

This clone has only one observation. The chain is built from TRBV6-2 or TRBV6-3 and TRBJ1-5; D possibly corresponds to TRBD1 (5 bases). V lost 6 bases and J 2 bases, leaving 8 bases between the germline ends. Per germline, CDR1 MNHEY and CDR2 SVGEGT. CDR3 length equals 13 residues. For the CDR3, the DNA is TGTGCCAGCAGCCTCAGGGGCAATCAGCCCCAGCATTTT. It yields the protein CASSLRGNQPQHF.

The rearrangement links TRBV30 to TRBJ1-1; no definite D call. The CDR3 extends over 13 amino acids. CDR1 and CDR2 (germline): GTSNPN, SVGIG (reference sequence). Trimming left V 1 base short and J 6 bases short, with 12 bases between. CDR3 nucleotide sequence: TGTGCCTGGAGTGAAAGTCTGCGGGCTGAAGCTTTCTTT. This gives the protein CAWSESLRAEAFF.

The V and J genes are TRBV5-1 and TRBJ1-2; TRBD1 matches 8 bases. The junction had 5 bases not matched to a gene; V was cut back by 0 bases and J by 4 bases. The length of the CDR3 is 15 residues. The germline gives CDR1 SGHRS, CDR2 YFSETQ. Here the CDR3 DNA reads TGCGCCAGCAGCTTGGAAGCAGGGGGCGGCTATGGCTACACCTTC. Amino acids: CASSLEAGGGYGYTF. The variable domain in full, with the rest retrieved from reference TRBV5-1 and TRBJ1-2, is KAGVTQTPRYLIKTRGQQVTLSCSPISGHRSVSWYQQTPGQGLQFLFEYFSETQRNKGNFPGRFSGRQFSNSRSEMNVSTLELGDSALYLCASSLEAGGGYGYTFGSGTRLTVV.

The gene calls are TRBV6-2 or TRBV6-3 and TRBJ2-2; TRBD1 might be the D (6 bases). Germline V gene sequence: CDR1 MNHEY, CDR2 SVGEGT. V was clipped by 5 bases and J by 4 bases, with 17 bases between them. This CDR3 is 16 amino acids long. The CDR3 DNA follows: TGTGCCAGCAGTCCCTCCCCAGGGGTGGGCACCGGGGAGCTGTTTTTT. Protein sequence: CASSPSPGVGTGELFF.

This clone was seen once. The same CDR3 is also encoded by other DNA sequences in this sample. In DNA form, the CDR3 reads TGTGCCAGCAGTTCCAGTTACGAGCAGTACTTC. Protein product: CASSSSYEQYF. The J gene is TRBJ2-7, the V gene TRBV12-3 or TRBV12-4; no clear D gene. The V and J ends lost 4 bases and 4 bases respectively, with 5 bases between them. This CDR3 contains 11 residues.

About this clone itself: The junction departs from the called germline gene at one end, perhaps through a read error. The gene calls are TRBV6-5 and TRBJ2-3, with TRBD2 as a possible D gene (6 bases). Germline V CDR1 and CDR2: MNHEY, SVGAGI. The CDR3 is made up of 13 amino acids. The CDR3 DNA is TGTGCCAGCAGTTACTCGACTCTAGTGGGACTGCATTTT. Amino acids: CASSYSTLVGLHF.

This clone came up a few times. The chain recombines TRBV6-2 or TRBV6-3 with TRBJ2-1; TRBD1 aligns across 9 bases. The CDR3 contains 15 residues. J gave up 8 bases and V 4 bases, and 9 bases lay outside the gene matches. Germline CDR1 MNHEY, CDR2 SVGEGT. The DNA for the CDR3 is TGTGCCAGCAGTTTGACAGGGGGATCGGTCGATGAGCAGTTCTTC. Translation: CASSLTGGSVDEQFF.

V is TRBV28 and J is TRBJ2-1, with 11 nucleotides matching TRBD2. V dropped 8 bases and J dropped 4; count of bases not matched to a gene: 7. This CDR3 is 15 amino acids long. Germline loops: CDR1 MDHEN, CDR2 SYDVKM. The CDR3 region has the DNA TGTGCCAGCTTAACTAGCGGGAGTTCGTACAATGAGCAGTTCTTC. Its translation: CASLTSGSSYNEQFF.

J is TRBJ2-1 and V is TRBV27; 7 nucleotides align to TRBD2. Germline values: CDR1 MNHEY, CDR2 SMNVEV (reference sequence). The V segment lost 2 bases and the J segment 13 bases; nucleotides outside the gene matches: 11. This CDR3 has 14 residues. CDR3 residues: CASSLEAGDRKQFF. CDR3 DNA sequence: TGTGCCAGCAGTTTAGAGGCGGGGGACCGGAAACAGTTCTTC.

This chain joins TRBV11-2 and TRBJ1-1; TRBD1 agrees at 8 bases. Germline lookup yields CDR1 SGHAT and CDR2 FQNNGV. V shed 5 bases, J shed 4 bases, and the junction held 9 bases outside the gene matches. The CDR3 totals 15 residues. The CDR3 DNA reads TGTGCCAGCAGCCGACGGACAGGGTGGGTCACTGAAGCTTTCTTT. Protein sequence: CASSRRTGWVTEAFF.

V is TRBV18 and J is TRBJ1-1; 8 nucleotides line up with TRBD1. This CDR3 region has 15 residues. Germline assignment: CDR1 KGHSH and CDR2 LQKENI. The V segment lost 3 bases and the J segment 0 bases; nucleotides outside the gene matches: 3. The CDR3 here is CASSPRTGMNTEAFF. The CDR3 DNA reads as TGTGCCAGCTCACCCCGGACAGGGATGAACACTGAAGCTTTCTTT.

The chain carries TRBV6-2 or TRBV6-3 and TRBJ2-1; a possible D gene is TRBD1 (5 bases). CDR1 MNHEY and CDR2 SVGEGT come from the germline V gene. V was cut by 6 bases and J by 4 bases, with 13 bases left in between. The CDR3 is made up of 14 amino acids. The CDR3 reads CASSPQESYNEQFF. The CDR3, as DNA: TGTGCCAGCAGCCCACAGGAGAGTTACAATGAGCAGTTCTTC.

CDR3 sequence reads: CASRERRPGELFF. CDR3 sequence (DNA): TGTGCCAGCAGGGAGCGGAGGCCCGGGGAGCTGTTTTTT. The J gene is TRBJ2-2, the V gene TRBV7-3; D is perhaps TRBD2 (5 bases). Looked up from germline, CDR1 is SGHTA and CDR2 is FQGTGA. The CDR3 has 13 residues. V was pared by 6 bases and J by 6 bases, with 11 bases between.

The rearrangement joins TRBV10-3 to TRBJ2-3; D is ambiguous. The CDR3 length is 11 residues. Trimming left V 0 bases short and J 10 bases short, with 5 bases between. Germline CDR1 and CDR2: ENHRY and SYGVKD. The CDR3 here is CAISESPAQYF. CDR3 sequence (DNA): TGTGCCATCAGTGAGTCCCCGGCGCAGTATTTT.

About this clone: This CDR3 is also generated by other DNA sequences in the sample. The V and J genes are TRBV30 and TRBJ1-1; D might be TRBD1 (5 bases). The CDR3 contains 12 residues. V was shortened by 4 bases and J by 5 bases, with 11 bases between the two germline ends. CDR1 is GTSNPN and CDR2 is SVGIG in the germline V gene (reference sequence). In nucleotides, the CDR3 is TGTGCCTGGACGGGGGGGGGTACTGAAGCTTTCTTT. Its protein is CAWTGGGTEAFF.

This chain joins TRBV28 and TRBJ1-6, with D perhaps TRBD1 (5 bases). Trimming removed 7 bases at V and 8 bases at J, with 12 bases between. Germline assignment: CDR1 MDHEN and CDR2 SYDVKM. The CDR3 runs to 13 residues. In DNA form, the CDR3 reads TGTGCCAGCAATGGGGGGGTATATTCACCCCTCCACTTT. Translated: CASNGGVYSPLHF.

This clone was counted once. V is TRBV21-1 and J is TRBJ1-2; TRBD1, the table's D call, was not compared with the DNA. TRBV21-1 represents a pseudogene. CDR3 size: 15 residues. The CDR3 sequence: CASSEKWDRVVGYTF. CDR3 bases: TGTGCCAGCAGCGAAAAATGGGACAGGGTGGTTGGCTACACCTTC.

The rearrangement uses TRBV19 and TRBJ2-7; TRBD1 matches at 7 bases. Germline CDR1 reads LNHDA; CDR2 reads SQIVND (reference sequence). The length of the CDR3 is 13 residues. The trim removed 3 bases at V and 6 bases at J, leaving 5 bases unmatched. The CDR3 bases are TGTGCCAGTAGTATGGTGGGGACAGCCGAGCAGTACTTC. This gives the protein CASSMVGTAEQYF.

The V call is TRBV2, the J call TRBJ1-2; no clear D. V was shortened by 1 base and J by 5 bases, with 17 bases between the two germline ends. The CDR3 sequence is 16 residues long. Germline V gives CDR1 SNHLY, CDR2 FYNNEI. CDR3 loop: CASSEVRLPLRYGYTF. The CDR3 bases are TGTGCCAGCAGTGAAGTTCGACTGCCCTTAAGGTATGGCTACACCTTC.

This clone appeared a single time. The rearrangement uses TRBV29-1 and TRBJ2-1, with 10 bases fitting TRBD1. The CDR3 length is 15 residues. The germline gives CDR1 SQVTM, CDR2 ANQGSEA. J lost 1 base, V lost 5 bases, and 5 bases had no gene match. The CDR3 DNA reads TGCAGCGTTCGGGACAGGGGAAATTCCTACAATGAGCAGTTCTTC. Its protein is CSVRDRGNSYNEQFF.

This chain joins TRBV4-1 and TRBJ2-2, with 11 nucleotides matching TRBD2. V was clipped by 0 bases and J by 1 base; unmatched bases: 4. The germline V gene encodes CDR1 MGHRA and CDR2 YSYEKL. CDR3 length: 18 amino acids. The CDR3 is CASSQEGLAGGNTGELFF. CDR3 DNA sequence: TGCGCCAGCAGCCAAGAAGGGCTAGCGGGGGGGAACACCGGGGAGCTGTTTTTT.

V usage is TRBV25-1 and J usage is TRBJ2-1, with D uncertain. The CDR3 covers 17 residues. CDR1 is MGHDK, CDR2 SYGVNS, per germline. The germline V and J ends were trimmed by 1 base and 0 bases, with 13 bases remaining between them. As DNA, the CDR3 is TGTGCCAGCAGTGAATTGTCCAGATTCAGCTCCTACAATGAGCAGTTCTTC. Its translation is CASSELSRFSSYNEQFF.

This clone has just one count. The chain has TRBV10-2 and TRBJ2-1; 7 bases are shared with TRBD1. V gave up 8 bases and J gave up 9 bases; unmatched junction bases: 7. The germline V gene encodes CDR1 WSHSY and CDR2 SAAADI. The CDR3 covers 12 residues. The CDR3 reads CASVTGYAEQFF. CDR3 DNA sequence: TGCGCCAGCGTGACAGGGTACGCTGAGCAGTTCTTC.

Concerning this clone: Other DNA sequences in this specimen translate into the identical CDR3. The chain combines TRBV5-1 with TRBJ2-3; D might be TRBD2 (5 bases). In germline, CDR1 is SGHRS, CDR2 YFSETQ. The CDR3 sequence is 14 residues long. Trimming removed 2 bases from V and 0 bases from J, with 7 bases in between. This CDR3 reads CASSFGLSTDTQYF. In nucleotides, the CDR3 is TGCGCCAGCAGCTTTGGACTTAGCACAGATACGCAGTATTTT.

The chain employs TRBV21-1 and TRBJ2-3; TRBD2, as called in the table, went unchecked against the DNA. TRBV21-1 corresponds to a pseudogene. The length of the CDR3 is 18 residues. The CDR3 region is CASSKRPQAGVRADTQYF. DNA for the CDR3: TGTGCCAGCAGCAAACGACCCCAGGCGGGAGTACGTGCAGATACGCAGTATTTT.

V is TRBV9 and J is TRBJ2-7; D call uncertain. This CDR3 comprises 14 residues. CDR1 and CDR2 (germline): SGDLS, YYNGEE. V lost 3 bases, J lost 2 bases, and 12 bases lay in between. The DNA for the CDR3 is TGTGCCAGCAGCGCGGGTCTATCAACCTACGAGCAGTACTTC. Encoded protein: CASSAGLSTYEQYF. The whole variable domain, filled in from reference TRBV9 and TRBJ2-7, reads DSGVTQTPKHLITATGQRVTLRCSPRSGDLSVYWYQQSLDQGLQFLIQYYNGEERAKGNILERFSAQQFPDLHSELNLSSLELGDSALYFCASSAGLSTYEQYFGPGTRLTVT.

V is TRBV4-3 and J is TRBJ2-1; D is perhaps TRBD1 (6 bases). V was cut by 4 bases and J by 9 bases, with 10 bases left in between. Germline-derived CDR1 and CDR2 are LGHNA and YSLEER. This CDR3 contains 12 residues. The chain's CDR3 is CASSPGAGEQFF. CDR3 coding DNA: TGCGCCAGCAGCCCAGGGGCCGGTGAGCAGTTCTTC.